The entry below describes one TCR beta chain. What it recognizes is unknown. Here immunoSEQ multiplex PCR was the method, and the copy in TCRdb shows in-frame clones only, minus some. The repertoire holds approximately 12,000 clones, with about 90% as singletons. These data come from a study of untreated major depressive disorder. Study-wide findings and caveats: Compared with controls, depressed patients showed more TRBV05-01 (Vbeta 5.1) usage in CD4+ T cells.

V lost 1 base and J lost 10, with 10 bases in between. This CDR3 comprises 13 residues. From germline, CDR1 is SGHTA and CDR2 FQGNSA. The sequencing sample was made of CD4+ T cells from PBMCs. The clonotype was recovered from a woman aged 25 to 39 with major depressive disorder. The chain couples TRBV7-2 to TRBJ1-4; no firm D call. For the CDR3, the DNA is TGTGCCAGCAGCTTAGTCGGAGGCGGAAAACTGTTTTTT. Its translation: CASSLVGGGKLFF. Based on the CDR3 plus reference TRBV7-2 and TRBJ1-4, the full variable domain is GAGVSQSPSNKVTEKGKDVELRCDPISGHTALYWYRQSLGQGLEFLIYFQGNSAPDKSGLPSDRFSAERTGGSVSTLTIQRTQQEDSAVYLCASSLVGGGKLFFGSGTQLSVL.